The 32 T cell receptor beta chains below come from one sample, sequenced in a study of identical twins. TCRdb fed the 5' RACE reads into MiXCR, producing one record per CDR3 protein. The data hold over 500,000 distinct CDR3 sequences, with 20% to 25% observed a single time. These data are also associated with another study on T cells expressing NK-cell markers.

Input material: CD4+ T cells sorted from blood. These receptors came from a woman aged 18 to 35 in good health.

This clonotype was seen many times. The chain couples TRBV20-1 to TRBJ2-1, with TRBD1 as a possible D gene (5 bases). V was cut by 8 bases and J by 11 bases, with 19 bases left in between. The length of the CDR3 is 12 residues. Looked up from germline, CDR1 is DFQATT and CDR2 is SNEGSKA (reference sequence). CDR3 coding DNA: TGCAGTCCTACCCCGCAGGACAACCAGCAGTTCTTC. Translated: CSPTPQDNQQFF.

There are many counts of this clonotype. The chain recombines TRBV6-4 with TRBJ1-5; D may be TRBD1 (5 bases). V shed 4 bases and J shed 7 bases, with 11 bases lying between them. The CDR3 loop spans 13 amino acids. Germline V gene data show CDR1 as MRHNA and CDR2 as SNTAGT. The CDR3: CASSAEAGQPQHF. CDR3 DNA sequence: TGTGCCAGCAGTGCGGAGGCAGGGCAGCCCCAGCATTTT.

This clonotype was seen a few times. This chain links TRBV4-2 with TRBJ2-5, with a tentative D call TRBD1 (8 bases). Trimming left V 4 bases short and J 4 bases short, with 16 bases between. Germline values: CDR1 LGHNA, CDR2 YNFKEQ. The CDR3 length is 15 residues. CDR3 sequence: CASSRETGGGETQYF. The DNA for the CDR3 is TGTGCCAGCAGCCGAGAAACAGGGGGGGGAGAGACCCAGTACTTC.

This clonotype came up a few times. The chain employs TRBV4-3 and TRBJ2-1; D may be TRBD2 (6 bases). This CDR3 has 17 residues. CDR1 and CDR2 from the germline V gene are LGHNA and YSLEER. V was trimmed by 1 base and J by 2 bases, leaving 15 bases between them. This chain's CDR3 is CASSQAPSGRTYNEQFF. The CDR3 coding sequence is TGCGCCAGCAGCCAAGCCCCTTCCGGGAGAACCTACAATGAGCAGTTCTTC.

This chain links TRBV2 with TRBJ1-1; D is unresolved. Looked up from germline, CDR1 is SNHLY and CDR2 is FYNNEI. V lost 7 bases to trimming and J lost 0 bases, with 12 bases between them. The CDR3 is made up of 14 amino acids. The DNA for the CDR3 is TGTGCCAGCACCGTGGATATCATGAACACTGAAGCTTTCTTT. It yields the protein CASTVDIMNTEAFF.

The table lists this clonotype with many counts. This chain links TRBV6-1 with TRBJ2-2; D might be TRBD1 or TRBD2, each matching 6 bases. Germline assignment: CDR1 MNHNS and CDR2 SASEGT. CDR3 length: 14 amino acids. Trimming removed 8 bases from V and 4 bases from J, with 14 bases in between. The CDR3 bases are TGTGCCAGCGGAGGGGCAGGGGTCACCGGGGAGCTGTTTTTT. Translation gives CASGGAGVTGELFF.

This chain uses TRBV6-1 with TRBJ1-3; D is uncertain. CDR3 size: 14 residues. Trimming pared 5 bases from V and 3 bases from J, leaving 11 bases between. Germline-derived CDR1 and CDR2 are MNHNS and SASEGT. The DNA for the CDR3 is TGTGCCAGCAGTCGGGGTCCTGGTGGAAACACCATATATTTT. Protein product: CASSRGPGGNTIYF.

The chain carries TRBV4-2 and TRBJ1-4; TRBD1 is a possible D gene (5 bases). CDR3 length equals 14 residues. From germline, CDR1 is LGHNA and CDR2 YNFKEQ. With 2 bases removed from V and 7 bases from J, the gap between germline ends came to 11 bases. The CDR3 coding sequence is TGTGCCAGCAGCCAAAGAGGGGAGGGTGAAAAACTGTTTTTT. Translation gives CASSQRGEGEKLFF.

This chain joins TRBV16 and TRBJ1-2, with D possibly TRBD1 on 6 matching bases. V was trimmed by 0 bases and J by 10 bases, leaving 12 bases between them. CDR1 KGHSY and CDR2 FQNENV come from the germline V gene. The CDR3 runs 13 residues. Here the CDR3 DNA reads TGTGCCAGCAGCCAATCTCAGACAGGTCCCTACACCTTC. Translated: CASSQSQTGPYTF. Supplemented by reference TRBV16 and TRBJ1-2, the full variable domain reads GEEVAQTPKHLVRGEGQKAKLYCAPIKGHSYVFWYQQVLKNEFKFLISFQNENVFDETGMPKERFSAKCLPNSPCSLEIQATKLEDSAVYFCASSQSQTGPYTFGSGTRLTVV.

This clonotype was detected ten times or more. V and J are TRBV13 and TRBJ2-2, with D unclear. Per the germline V gene, CDR1 is PRHDT and CDR2 is FYEKMQ (reference sequence). The CDR3 extends over 13 amino acids. V dropped 3 bases and J dropped 1 base, with 3 bases sitting between them. CDR3 in amino acids: CASSFRNTGELFF. DNA of the CDR3: TGTGCCAGCAGCTTCAGGAACACCGGGGAGCTGTTTTTT.

CDR3 coding DNA: TGTGCCAGCAGTGAGCAGCGATCCTACGAGCAGTACTTC. Protein product: CASSEQRSYEQYF. This rearrangement joins TRBV6-1 to TRBJ2-7; D uncertain. Trimming removed 3 bases at V and 1 base at J, with 7 bases between. Germline V gene lookup returns CDR1 MNHNS and CDR2 SASEGT. The CDR3 has 13 residues.

The CDR3 loop reads CASSSYDRTQFF. CDR3 coding DNA: TGTGCCAGCAGCTCCTATGACAGGACGCAGTTCTTC. V and J are TRBV7-2 and TRBJ2-1; a possible D gene is TRBD1 (6 bases). Germline loops: CDR1 SGHTA, CDR2 FQGNSA. The CDR3 extends over 12 amino acids. V dropped 4 bases and J dropped 12 bases, with 13 bases sitting between them. Combining the CDR3 with reference TRBV7-2 and TRBJ2-1 gives the whole variable domain GAGVSQSPSNKVTEKGKDVELRCDPISGHTALYWYRQSLGQGLEFLIYFQGNSAPDKSGLPSDRFSAERTGGSVSTLTIQRTQQEDSAVYLCASSSYDRTQFFGPGTRLTVL.

The CDR3 coding sequence is TGCGCCAGCAGTTTACTAGGACAGCAGATACAGCAGTACTTC. It is translated as CASSLLGQQIQQYF. This chain connects TRBV5-1 to TRBJ2-7; a weak D match, TRBD1 (6 bases). V shed 5 bases and J shed 8 bases, with 20 bases lying between them. The CDR3 has 14 residues. CDR1 and CDR2 from the germline V gene are SGHRS and YFSETQ.

This clonotype was observed at least ten times. The chain uses TRBV5-1 and TRBJ1-4; TRBD1 matches 8 bases. The junction had 4 bases not matched to a gene; V was cut back by 4 bases and J by 8 bases. The CDR3 spans 13 residues. Germline CDR1 reads SGHRS; CDR2 reads YFSETQ. CDR3 coding DNA: TGCGCCAGCAGCAACGGACAGGGCGAAAAACTGTTTTTT. It yields the protein CASSNGQGEKLFF.

The gene calls are TRBV5-1 and TRBJ2-7; D not resolved. The ends were cut back, 0 bases at V and 2 bases at J, with 12 bases in the middle. The CDR3 length is 15 residues. In germline, CDR1 is SGHRS, CDR2 YFSETQ. The CDR3 is CASSLVAESAYEQYF. CDR3 bases: TGCGCCAGCAGCTTGGTGGCCGAAAGCGCCTACGAGCAGTACTTC.

The CDR3 DNA is TGTGCCAGCAGCTTAGCGCGAGCAGTTCAAGAGACCCAGTACTTC. It yields the protein CASSLARAVQETQYF. V gene TRBV7-6 combines with J gene TRBJ2-5; D is undetermined. Deletions cut 0 bases from V and 2 bases from J, with 10 bases between. Germline V gives CDR1 SGHVS, CDR2 FNYEAQ. The CDR3 length is 15 residues.

This clonotype was observed at least ten times. The V gene is TRBV7-9, the J gene TRBJ2-7, with unresolved D. CDR1 and CDR2 (germline): SEHNR, FQNEAQ (reference sequence). The V and J ends lost 5 bases and 2 bases respectively, with 7 bases between them. The CDR3 sequence is 12 residues long. The CDR3 DNA is TGTGCCAGCAGCCTCTCCACCTACGAGCAGTACTTC. Protein sequence: CASSLSTYEQYF.

Only a few counts were recorded for this clonotype. The chain combines TRBV7-9 with TRBJ2-7, with TRBD2 matching over 8 bases. The CDR3 contains 15 residues. Unmatched junction bases numbered 11, after V lost 8 bases and J lost 2 bases. Germline CDR1 reads SEHNR; CDR2 reads FQNEAQ (reference sequence). CDR3 in DNA: TGTGCCAGCCTCCGGGAGGGGACTAGTCCCTACGAGCAGTACTTC. It is translated as CASLREGTSPYEQYF.

This clonotype was found a few times. The chain is built from TRBV15 and TRBJ1-1, with no clear D. The CDR3 totals 14 residues. V lost 4 bases to trimming and J lost 1 base, with 10 bases between them. Germline CDR1 and CDR2: LNHNV and YYDKDF (reference sequence). The CDR3 region has the DNA TGTGCCACCAGCAAGAGAACCGCGAACACTGAAGCTTTCTTT. Translating it yields CATSKRTANTEAFF.

This clonotype showed up just a few times. The chain combines TRBV27 with TRBJ1-1, with 9 positions matching TRBD1. There are 15 residues in the CDR3. V lost 6 bases, J lost 5 bases, and 10 bases stayed unmatched. Germline V lookup: CDR1 MNHEY, CDR2 SMNVEV (reference sequence). CDR3 region: CASRWTGVGRTEAFF. The CDR3 nucleotides read TGTGCCAGCAGATGGACAGGGGTTGGTCGGACTGAAGCTTTCTTT.

This clonotype was counted a few times. The rearrangement links TRBV18 to TRBJ2-1; 11 bases line up with TRBD1. Germline CDR1 KGHSH, CDR2 LQKENI. J gave up 7 bases and V 3 bases, and 5 bases lay outside the gene matches. This CDR3 contains 15 residues. The DNA for the CDR3 is TGTGCCAGCTCACCGTGGGACAGGGGGGGAAATGAGCAGTTCTTC. This sequence encodes CASSPWDRGGNEQFF.

Ten or more counts support this clonotype. The chain couples TRBV12-5 to TRBJ1-5; no clear D. The CDR3 contains 11 residues. Trimming shortened V by 3 bases and J by 5 bases, and 2 bases separated the two germline ends. Germline CDR1 and CDR2: LGHNT and FRNRAP. The CDR3 DNA sequence: TGTGCTAGTGGTTTTGATCAGCCCCAGCATTTT. Its translation is CASGFDQPQHF.

As concerns this clonotype: The germline gene is not matched at one end of the junction; a read error may be the cause. V gene TRBV12-3 or TRBV12-4 combines with J gene TRBJ2-7, with 16 bases fitting TRBD2. CDR3 size: 18 residues. Written as DNA, the CDR3 is TGTGCCTGCAGTCTTCCCGGGACTAGCGGGAGGGGAGCCTACGAGCAGTACTTC. This translates into CACSLPGTSGRGAYEQYF.

This clonotype was counted only a few times. V usage is TRBV5-1 and J usage is TRBJ1-2; D uncertain. Trimming cost V 0 bases and J 4 bases, with 10 bases left between them. CDR1 SGHRS and CDR2 YFSETQ come from the germline V gene. The CDR3 runs 14 residues. CDR3 residues: CASSLGEGGYGYTF. The CDR3 region has the DNA TGCGCCAGCAGCTTGGGGGAAGGAGGCTATGGCTACACCTTC.

A single count supports this clonotype. The chain is built from TRBV2 and TRBJ2-5, with TRBD1 matching 8 bases. There are 12 residues in the CDR3. Germline trimming cut 6 bases from V and 14 bases from J; bases unmatched to any gene: 11. Germline assignment: CDR1 SNHLY and CDR2 FYNNEI. CDR3 sequence reads: CASSTSGQGFYF. CDR3 DNA sequence: TGTGCCAGCAGCACGAGTGGACAGGGCTTTTACTTC.

The chain employs TRBV27 and TRBJ2-1, with TRBD2 matching over 14 bases. V trimming: 5 bases; J trimming: 7 bases; junction bases outside the gene matches: 7. This CDR3 comprises 16 residues. Per the germline V gene, CDR1 is MNHEY and CDR2 is SMNVEV (reference sequence). Here the CDR3 reads CASSQRTSGRRNEQFF. The CDR3 DNA reads as TGTGCCAGCAGTCAGCGGACTAGCGGGAGGCGTAATGAGCAGTTCTTC.

This chain joins TRBV2 and TRBJ2-7, with a weak D call TRBD2 (5 bases). Germline V gene data show CDR1 as SNHLY and CDR2 as FYNNEI. V gave up 6 bases and J gave up 2 bases, with 11 bases separating them. This CDR3 has 13 amino acids. This CDR3 is CASRRPGTYEQYF. The CDR3 DNA is TGTGCCAGCAGGAGACCCGGGACCTACGAGCAGTACTTC.

This clonotype turned up a few times. V usage is TRBV9 and J usage is TRBJ2-2; 8 nucleotides line up with TRBD1. V lost 4 bases to trimming and J lost 3 bases; unmatched junction nucleotides: 5. This CDR3 contains 15 residues. Per the germline V gene, CDR1 is SGDLS and CDR2 is YYNGEE. CDR3 sequence: CASSPGQVDTGELFF. The DNA of the CDR3 is TGTGCCAGCAGCCCGGGACAGGTTGACACCGGGGAGCTGTTTTTT.

This clonotype was found many times. V gene TRBV9 combines with J gene TRBJ2-3; perhaps TRBD1 as D (5 bases). This CDR3 is 13 amino acids long. CDR1 SGDLS and CDR2 YYNGEE come from the germline V gene. The ends were cut back, 0 bases at V and 6 bases at J, with 8 bases in the middle. The CDR3 sequence: CASSVEGPDTQYF. In nucleotides, the CDR3 is TGTGCCAGCAGCGTAGAGGGGCCGGATACGCAGTATTTT.

This chain joins TRBV20-1 and TRBJ1-2; D is unclear. V lost 2 bases and J 4 bases, leaving 11 bases between the germline ends. This CDR3 contains 13 residues. CDR1 is DFQATT, CDR2 SNEGSKA, per germline (reference sequence). The DNA of the CDR3 is TGCAGTGCTAGAAGCGAGGCAACCTATGGCTACACCTTC. Its protein is CSARSEATYGYTF.

In its sample, this clonotype was seen a few times. The chain joins TRBV7-9 to TRBJ1-1, with a tentative D call TRBD1 (6 bases). The V end lost 7 bases, the J end lost 8 bases, and 20 bases lay between the germline ends. This CDR3 spans 14 amino acids. Looked up from germline, CDR1 is SEHNR and CDR2 is FQNEAQ (reference sequence). The CDR3 loop is CASILRGASSEAFF. As DNA, the CDR3 is TGTGCCAGCATCTTGAGGGGGGCGTCAAGCGAAGCTTTCTTT.

This chain joins TRBV12-3 or TRBV12-4 and TRBJ2-1; 7 bases align to TRBD2. The CDR3 contains 14 residues. V lost 3 bases, J lost 4 bases, and 3 bases stayed unmatched. CDR3 DNA: TGTGCCAGCAGTTTTCGGCGGGAGTACAATGAGCAGTTCTTC. Encoded protein: CASSFRREYNEQFF.